This T cell receptor beta chain appears in the sequencing data of a study of cytomegalovirus exposure and HLA in healthy donors. Trimming took off 5 bases at V and 0 bases at J, with 16 bases between the two ends. This CDR3 spans 16 amino acids. CDR1 and CDR2 from the germline V gene are PRHDT and FYEKMQ (reference sequence). PCR used 60 Vbeta primers and 13 Jbeta primers. This table comes from immunoSEQ multiplex PCR, and its TCRdb copy is limited to in-frame clones, with some not included. The sample carries hundreds of thousands of clones, around 80% recorded once. Study conclusions and caveats: Specificity of three CMV-associated chains for CMV antigens was verified in vitro. Researchers counted 164 TCR beta chains as cytomegalovirus-associated.

A few counts support this clone. Its antigen is unidentified. This sequence joins TRBV13 and TRBJ1-1, with a tentative D call TRBD1 (6 bases). The clonotype comes from a woman aged 60-75 years in good health and CMV-seropositive. Sequenced material: PBMCs. CDR3 loop: CASSPTGNYMNTEAFF. In nucleotides, the CDR3 is TGTGCCAGCAGCCCAACAGGGAACTACATGAACACTGAAGCTTTCTTT.